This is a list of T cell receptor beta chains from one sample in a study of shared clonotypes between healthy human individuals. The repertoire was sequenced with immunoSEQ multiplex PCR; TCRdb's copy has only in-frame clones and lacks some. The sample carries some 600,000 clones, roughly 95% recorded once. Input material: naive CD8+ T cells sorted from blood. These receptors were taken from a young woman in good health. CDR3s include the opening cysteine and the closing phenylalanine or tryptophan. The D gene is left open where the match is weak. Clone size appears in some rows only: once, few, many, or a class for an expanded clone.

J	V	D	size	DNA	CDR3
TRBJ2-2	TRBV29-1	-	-	TGCAGCGTTGAGGTAGCTCGGGAGCTGTTTTTT	CSVEVARELFF
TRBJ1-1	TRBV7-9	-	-	TGTGCCAGCACCCAAATTAAGGGGGGCACTGAAGCTTTCTTT	CASTQIKGGTEAFF
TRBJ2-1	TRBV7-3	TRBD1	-	TGTGCCAGCAGCCTGTGGGGACAGGGAAATCCTAATGAGCAGTTCTTC	CASSLWGQGNPNEQFF
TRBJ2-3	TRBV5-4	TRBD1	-	TGTGCCAGCAGCTTGGGGGGACAGACTAGCACAGATACGCAGTATTTT	CASSLGGQTSTDTQYF
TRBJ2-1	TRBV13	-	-	TGTGCCAGCAGCTTAGGGGGAGCCAATGAGCAGTTCTTC	CASSLGGANEQFF
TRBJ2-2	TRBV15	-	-	TGTGCCACCAGCAAACGAGGGAGACGGACCGGGGAGCTGTTTTTT	CATSKRGRRTGELFF
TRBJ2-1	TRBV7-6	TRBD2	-	TGTGCCAGCAGCTTAGCGGTTGAGGCGGGAGAGGCTGTGAATGAGCAGTTCTTC	CASSLAVEAGEAVNEQFF
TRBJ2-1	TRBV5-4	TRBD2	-	TGTGCCAGCAGCTTGAGGACTAGCGGGAGGAATGAGCAGTTCTTC	CASSLRTSGRNEQFF
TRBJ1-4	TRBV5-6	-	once	TGTGCCAGCAGCATAAGCTGGACAGTGAATGAAAAACTGTTTTTT	CASSISWTVNEKLFF
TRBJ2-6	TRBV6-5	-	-	TGTGCCAGCAGTTACCGCACAGAGTCTGGGGCCAACGTCCTGACTTTC	CASSYRTESGANVLTF
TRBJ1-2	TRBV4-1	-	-	TGCGCCAGCAGCCAAGAGACAGGATCCAACTATGGCTACACCTTC	CASSQETGSNYGYTF
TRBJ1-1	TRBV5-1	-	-	TGCGCCAGCAGCTTGGAAGGCACTTTGAACACTGAAGCTTTCTTT	CASSLEGTLNTEAFF
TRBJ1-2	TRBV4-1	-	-	TGCGCCAGCAGCGAGCAACAGGGAGGTCCCTATGGCTACACCTTC	CASSEQQGGPYGYTF
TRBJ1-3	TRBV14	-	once	TGTGCCAGCAGCCAAGCTGTGGACATGGACTCTGGAAACACCATATATTTT	CASSQAVDMDSGNTIYF
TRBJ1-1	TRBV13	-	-	TGTGCCAGCAGCTTAGGTTCCGGTTGGACTGAAGCTTTCTTT	CASSLGSGWTEAFF
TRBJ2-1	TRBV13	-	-	TGTGCCAGCAGCTTAGGACTAGTTGATGAGCAGTTCTTC	CASSLGLVDEQFF
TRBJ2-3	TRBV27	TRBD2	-	TGTGCCAGCAGTTTCGGGACTAGCAGGGCAGATACGCAGTATTTT	CASSFGTSRADTQYF
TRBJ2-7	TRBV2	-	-	TGTGCCAGCAGAGGATTCCAGGACGTCTCCTACGAGCAGTACTTC	CASRGFQDVSYEQYF
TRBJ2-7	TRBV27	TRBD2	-	TGTGCCAGCAGTTCCGGGACTAGCGGGAGGATTGAGCAGTACTTC	CASSSGTSGRIEQYF
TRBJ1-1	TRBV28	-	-	TGTGCCAGCAGTTTATATCCCCGGGGGGACACTGAAGCTTTCTTT	CASSLYPRGDTEAFF
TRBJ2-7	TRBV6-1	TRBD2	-	TGTGCCAGCAGTGCCGGGGGAGGGAACCACGAGCAGTACTTC	CASSAGGGNHEQYF
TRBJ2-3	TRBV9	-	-	TGTGCCAGCAGCGTAGGGACTTGGAACCGGCGGGATACGCAGTATTTT	CASSVGTWNRRDTQYF
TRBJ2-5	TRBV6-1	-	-	TGTGCCAGCAGTGCCCCTAGGGGGGGTCCGGAGACCCAGTACTTC	CASSAPRGGPETQYF
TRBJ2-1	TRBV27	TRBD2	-	TGTGCCGCCGGGACTAGCGGCTACAATGAGCAGTTCTTC	CAAGTSGYNEQFF
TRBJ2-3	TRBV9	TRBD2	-	TGTGCCAGCAGCGTAGGAGCTAGCGGGAGGGTAGATACGCAGTATTTT	CASSVGASGRVDTQYF
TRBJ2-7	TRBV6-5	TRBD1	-	TGTGCCAGCAGGGCCGGGACAGGGGCCTACGAGCAGTACTTC	CASRAGTGAYEQYF
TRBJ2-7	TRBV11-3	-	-	TGTGCCAGCAGCCCTGGACACAGCTACGAGCAGTACTTC	CASSPGHSYEQYF
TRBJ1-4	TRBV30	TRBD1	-	TGTGCCTGGAGTGAGGTCTGGACAGGAACGGACTTGGTGTTTTTT	CAWSEVWTGTDLVFF
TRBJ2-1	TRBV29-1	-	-	TGCAGCGGAGAAGGACTCACCTCCTACAATGAGCAGTTCTTC	CSGEGLTSYNEQFF